These 9 T cell receptor beta chains were sequenced from one sample in a study of type 1 and type 2 diabetes patients. The PCR template was genomic DNA. Multiplex PCR with 30 forward and 13 reverse primers amplified the TCR beta CDR3. TCRdb recomputed calls from the multiplex PCR reads with MiXCR, one row per CDR3 protein. The sample has about 270,000 distinct CDR3 sequences; roughly 50% are singletons. Sequencing was performed on peripheral blood mononuclear cells (PBMCs). The origin of the receptors is a man younger than 30 with type 2 diabetes.

This clonotype was counted only a few times. V usage is TRBV20-1 and J usage is TRBJ1-1; 10 nucleotides match TRBD1. Germline CDR1 and CDR2: DFQATT and SNEGSKA (reference sequence). The CDR3 has 14 amino acids. The V segment lost 3 bases and the J segment 6 bases; nucleotides outside the gene matches: 7. The CDR3 spells CSARGQGPSPEAFF. The DNA for the CDR3 is TGCAGTGCTAGGGGACAGGGGCCTTCACCTGAAGCTTTCTTT.

Only a few counts were recorded for this clonotype. The gene calls are TRBV7-2 and TRBJ2-5, with no clear D. V gave up 0 bases and J gave up 5 bases, with 10 bases separating them. Germline V lookup: CDR1 SGHTA, CDR2 FQGNSA. The CDR3 runs 14 residues. CDR3 nucleotides: TGTGCCAGCAGCTTAGCCTCTAGAAGGGAGACCCAGTACTTC. Translation gives CASSLASRRETQYF.

The chain employs TRBV25-1 and TRBJ2-1; 12 nucleotides agree with TRBD2. Trimming removed 8 bases from V and 4 bases from J; junction bases left unmatched: 3. The V gene's germline CDR1 is MGHDK and CDR2 SYGVNS. The CDR3 has 14 amino acids. CDR3 in amino acids: CASGTSGGYNEQFF. The CDR3 DNA reads TGTGCCAGCGGCACTAGCGGGGGGTACAATGAGCAGTTCTTC. Looking up the rest from reference TRBV25-1 and TRBJ2-1 gives the full variable domain: EADIYQTPRYLVIGTGKKITLECSQTMGHDKMYWYQQDPGMELHLIHYSYGVNSTEKGDLSSESTVSRIRTEHFPLTLESARPSHTSQYLCASGTSGGYNEQFFGPGTRLTVL.

Only a few counts were recorded for this clonotype. The chain has TRBV6-6 and TRBJ2-5; 12 bases map to TRBD1. The CDR3 contains 14 residues. The V and J ends lost 6 bases and 5 bases, in that order; junction bases with no gene match: 4. Germline V lookup: CDR1 MNHNY, CDR2 SVGAGI (reference sequence). CDR3 protein: CASRRDRGPETQYF. In DNA, the CDR3 is TGTGCCAGCAGGAGGGACAGGGGGCCTGAGACCCAGTACTTC.

This clonotype was seen a handful of times. The chain has TRBV20-1 and TRBJ1-6; 7 bases match TRBD1. V was clipped by 1 base and J by 7 bases; unmatched bases: 7. The CDR3 covers 15 residues. Germline V lookup: CDR1 DFQATT, CDR2 SNEGSKA (reference sequence). This chain's CDR3 is CSARVTGARNSPLHF. The CDR3 nucleotides are TGCAGTGCTAGAGTAACAGGGGCGAGGAATTCACCCCTCCACTTT.

This clonotype was detected a few times. The V and J genes are TRBV4-1 and TRBJ1-1, with D uncertain. Germline CDR1 reads MGHRA; CDR2 reads YSYEKL. Trimming left V 0 bases short and J 4 bases short, with 9 bases between. The CDR3 extends over 14 amino acids. The CDR3 here is CASSQDWATTEAFF. The DNA of the CDR3 is TGCGCCAGCAGCCAAGATTGGGCGACCACTGAAGCTTTCTTT.

The chain employs TRBV28 and TRBJ1-1, with a possible D match to TRBD1 (5 bases). This CDR3 region has 13 residues. The germline gives CDR1 MDHEN, CDR2 SYDVKM. The germline V and J ends were trimmed by 10 bases and 0 bases, with 12 bases remaining between them. The CDR3 DNA reads as TGTGCCATCTTAGGGACGTTGAACACTGAAGCTTTCTTT. It encodes CAILGTLNTEAFF. Full variable domain (rest looked up from reference TRBV28 and TRBJ1-1): DVKVTQSSRYLVKRTGEKVFLECVQDMDHENMFWYRQDPGLGLRLIYFSYDVKMKEKGDIPEGYSVSREKKERFSLILESASTNQTSMYLCAILGTLNTEAFFGQGTRLTVV.

This clonotype was observed many times. The chain carries TRBV2 and TRBJ1-6; D is ambiguous. This CDR3 is 15 amino acids long. V was trimmed by 5 bases and J by 7 bases, leaving 15 bases between them. Germline V CDR1 and CDR2: SNHLY, FYNNEI. The CDR3 DNA is TGTGCCAGCAGTCAACCGGGAAACTCCAATTCACCCCTCCACTTT. Its protein is CASSQPGNSNSPLHF.

This clonotype has just a few counts. This sequence joins TRBV7-8 and TRBJ2-1, with 11 bases matching TRBD2. With V trimmed by 1 base and J by 3 bases, 5 bases remained unmatched. The CDR3 contains 17 residues. The germline gives CDR1 SGHVS, CDR2 FQNEAQ. The CDR3: CASSLDVGTSGYNEQFF. The CDR3 DNA is TGTGCCAGCAGCTTAGACGTCGGGACTAGCGGCTACAATGAGCAGTTCTTC.